The 10 T cell receptor beta chains presented below share a single source sample, sequenced in a study of Ad26.COV2.S vaccination and SARS-CoV-2 variants. As for treatment: 19 received Ad26.COV2.S at low or high dose, single or two shots; five or six received placebo; per-sample allocation not given. Day 63 after the first injection of vaccine or placebo was the sampling time. Sequencing was performed with immunoSEQ multiplex PCR; in TCRdb, only in-frame clones are kept and a portion is missing. The sample yields 200,000 to 250,000 clones, 88% seen once. The sample consisted of peripheral blood, taken in a trial of Ad26.COV2.S vaccine versus placebo. The receptors derive from a person aged 18-60 years who received the Ad26.COV2.S COVID-19 vaccine or a placebo.

The chain recombines TRBV3-1 (or the pseudogene TRBV3-2) with TRBJ1-2; D is unclear. Germline V gene lookup returns CDR1 LGHDT and CDR2 YNNKEL (reference sequence). The CDR3 extends over 15 amino acids. The V end lost 0 bases, the J end lost 5 bases, and 13 bases lay between the germline ends. CDR3 sequence reads: CASSQEANTWYGYTF. CDR3 nucleotide sequence: TGTGCCAGCAGCCAAGAGGCTAATACATGGTATGGCTACACCTTC.

The chain carries TRBV10-2 and TRBJ1-1; 8 nucleotides line up with TRBD1. Germline CDR1 WSHSY, CDR2 SAAADI. The CDR3 contains 13 residues. Losses at the gene ends were 6 bases for V and 5 bases for J; bases not matched to a gene: 5. The CDR3, as DNA: TGCGCCAGCAGATCAGGGGGCCGGACTGAAGCTTTCTTT. This encodes CASRSGGRTEAFF.

The V call is TRBV19, the J call TRBJ2-1; TRBD2 matches at 16 bases. CDR3 size: 23 residues. V shed 6 bases, J shed 4 bases, and the junction held 24 bases outside the gene matches. Germline V CDR1 and CDR2: LNHDA, SQIVND (reference sequence). CDR3 sequence: CASRHSTLPGTSGRGSFYNEQFF. The DNA of the CDR3 is TGTGCCAGTAGACACTCCACACTCCCCGGGACTAGCGGGAGGGGAAGCTTTTACAATGAGCAGTTCTTC. Filled out from reference TRBV19 and TRBJ2-1, the complete variable domain reads DGGITQSPKYLFRKEGQNVTLSCEQNLNHDAMYWYRQDPGQGLRLIYYSQIVNDFQKGDIAEGYSVSREKKESFPLTVTSAQKNPTAFYLCASRHSTLPGTSGRGSFYNEQFFGPGTRLTVL.

The rearrangement uses TRBV6-5 and TRBJ2-3, with 8 bases aligning to TRBD2. CDR1 and CDR2 (germline): MNHEY, SVGAGI. CDR3 length equals 15 residues. The V segment lost 2 bases and the J segment 2 bases; nucleotides outside the gene matches: 3. The CDR3 reads CASSYGRGDTDTQYF. DNA for the CDR3: TGTGCCAGCAGTTACGGGCGGGGGGACACAGATACGCAGTATTTT.

V is TRBV10-2 and J is TRBJ2-2, with D perhaps TRBD1 (6 bases). CDR1 WSHSY and CDR2 SAAADI come from the germline V gene. This CDR3 spans 17 amino acids. The V end lost 0 bases, the J end lost 2 bases, and 13 bases lay between the germline ends. The CDR3 DNA sequence: TGCGCCAGCAGTGAGTCGGGGGCACCTCCAAACACCGGGGAGCTGTTTTTT. Encoded protein: CASSESGAPPNTGELFF.

The gene calls are TRBV6-5 and TRBJ2-7, with D possibly TRBD1 on 5 matching bases. Trimming took 7 bases from V and 2 from J, leaving 18 bases between them. The CDR3 covers 15 residues. Germline loops: CDR1 MNHEY, CDR2 SVGAGI. The CDR3 coding sequence is TGTGCCAGCACCCCGACCTCTGGGGCCGCCTACGAGCAGTACTTC. Amino acid sequence: CASTPTSGAAYEQYF.

This chain joins TRBV9 and TRBJ1-2, with D maybe TRBD1 (5 bases). Trimming cost V 0 bases and J 3 bases, with 12 bases left between them. The CDR3 extends over 15 amino acids. CDR1 SGDLS and CDR2 YYNGEE come from the germline V gene. The CDR3 region has the DNA TGTGCCAGCAGCGTAGCTGGCAGGGTTCACTATGGCTACACCTTC. Translating it yields CASSVAGRVHYGYTF.

Only a few counts were recorded for this clone. The chain has TRBV6-1 and TRBJ2-5; weak D call: TRBD1 (5 bases). V was trimmed by 2 bases and J by 1 base, leaving 8 bases between them. The CDR3 loop spans 14 amino acids. Germline V gene lookup returns CDR1 MNHNS and CDR2 SASEGT. CDR3 protein: CASSEPDTQETQYF. CDR3 nucleotide sequence: TGTGCCAGCAGTGAACCGGACACCCAAGAGACCCAGTACTTC.

The chain has TRBV5-5 and TRBJ2-7; TRBD2 might be the D (6 bases). V lost 7 bases and J 1 base, leaving 15 bases between the germline ends. Germline CDR1 SGHKS, CDR2 YYEKEE (reference sequence). CDR3 size: 14 residues. This CDR3 reads CASAGRVGSYEQYF. CDR3 nucleotide sequence: TGTGCCAGCGCGGGGCGGGTGGGTTCCTACGAGCAGTACTTC. The variable domain in full, with the rest retrieved from reference TRBV5-5 and TRBJ2-7, is DAGVTQSPTHLIKTRGQQVTLRCSPISGHKSVSWYQQVLGQGPQFIFQYYEKEERGRGNFPDRFSARQFPNYSSELNVNALLLGDSALYLCASAGRVGSYEQYFGPGTRLTVT.

This clone was recorded only once. This rearrangement joins TRBV27 to TRBJ1-3; D possibly corresponds to TRBD1 (5 bases). The V and J ends lost 5 bases and 0 bases respectively, with 8 bases between them. This CDR3 comprises 14 residues. The germline V gene has CDR1 MNHEY and CDR2 SMNVEV (reference sequence). The CDR3 region is CASSEGVSGNTIYF. The CDR3 nucleotides are TGTGCCAGCAGTGAAGGGGTCTCTGGAAACACCATATATTTT.